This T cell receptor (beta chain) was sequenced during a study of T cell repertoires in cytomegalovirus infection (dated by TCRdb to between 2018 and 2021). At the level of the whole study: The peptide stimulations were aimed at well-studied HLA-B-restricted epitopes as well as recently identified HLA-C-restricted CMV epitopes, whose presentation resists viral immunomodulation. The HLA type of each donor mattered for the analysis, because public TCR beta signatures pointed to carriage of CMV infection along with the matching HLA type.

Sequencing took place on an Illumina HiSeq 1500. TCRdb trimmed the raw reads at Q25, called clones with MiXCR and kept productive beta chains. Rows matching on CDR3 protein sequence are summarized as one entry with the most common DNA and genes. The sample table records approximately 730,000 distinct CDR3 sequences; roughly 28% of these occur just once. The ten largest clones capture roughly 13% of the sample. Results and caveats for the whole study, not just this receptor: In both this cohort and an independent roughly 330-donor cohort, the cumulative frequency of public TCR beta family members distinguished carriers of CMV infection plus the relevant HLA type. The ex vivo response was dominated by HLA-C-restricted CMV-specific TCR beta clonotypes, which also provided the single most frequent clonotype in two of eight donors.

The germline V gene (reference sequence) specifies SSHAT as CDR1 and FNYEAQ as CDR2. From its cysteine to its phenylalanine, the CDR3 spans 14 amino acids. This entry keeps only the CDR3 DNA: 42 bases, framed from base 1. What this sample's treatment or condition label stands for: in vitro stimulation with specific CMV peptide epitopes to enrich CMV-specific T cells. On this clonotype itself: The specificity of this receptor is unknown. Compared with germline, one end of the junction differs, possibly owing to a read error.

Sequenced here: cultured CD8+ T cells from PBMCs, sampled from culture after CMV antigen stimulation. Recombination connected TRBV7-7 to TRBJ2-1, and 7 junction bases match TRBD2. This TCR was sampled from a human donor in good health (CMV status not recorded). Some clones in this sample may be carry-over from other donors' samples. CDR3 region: CASSDFGGGAEQFF. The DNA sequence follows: TGTGCTAGCAGCGACTTTGGGGGGGGTGCTGAGCAGTTCTTC.